This entry lists 21 T cell receptor beta chains sequenced from one sample in a study of memory CD4+ T cells and cytomegalovirus serostatus (dated by TCRdb to about 2019). A FACSAria II was used to sort memory CD4+ T cells, defined as single viable CD3+CD4+CD8-CD45RO+ cells. Libraries were built with the immunoSEQ multiplex PCR assay. This immuneACCESS table, as held by TCRdb, lists in-frame sequences with V and J called but not all clones. Of the missing ones, under half trace to an unresolved V gene in checked studies; the others have no known cause. This sample lists approximately 40,000 clones; over 60% were detected once. The ten largest account for 1.9% of the sample. The sample consisted of memory CD4+ T cells from blood. Receptors originate from an adult in good health and CMV-seronegative.

This clone was picked up one time. This CDR3 reads CASSRTETAYEQYF. DNA of the CDR3: TGTGCCAGTAGTCGGACAGAGACAGCCTACGAGCAGTACTTC. V gene TRBV19 combines with J gene TRBJ2-7, with D tentatively TRBD1 (6 bases). The CDR3 extends over 14 amino acids. Germline CDR1 is LNHDA and CDR2 is SQIVND (reference sequence). Trimming pared 5 bases from V and 2 bases from J, leaving 13 bases between.

This clone was seen a handful of times. V gene TRBV2 combines with J gene TRBJ1-6; D gene ambiguous. Germline V gives CDR1 SNHLY, CDR2 FYNNEI. This CDR3 contains 12 residues. V lost 7 bases, J lost 7 bases, and 8 bases lay in between. The CDR3 DNA is TGTGCCAGCAAGGAGGCAAATTCACCCCTCCACTTT. Encoded protein: CASKEANSPLHF.

The chain combines TRBV6-1 with TRBJ1-5; maybe TRBD1 (6 bases). This CDR3 is 14 amino acids long. Trimming removed 4 bases from V and 4 bases from J, with 11 bases in between. Germline loops: CDR1 MNHNS, CDR2 SASEGT. CDR3 residues: CASSGGGRNQPQHF. DNA of the CDR3: TGTGCCAGCAGTGGAGGGGGGCGAAATCAGCCCCAGCATTTT.

The rearrangement joins TRBV5-4 to TRBJ2-7; possibly TRBD2 for D (5 bases). The CDR3 runs 15 residues. The germline V gene has CDR1 SGHNT and CDR2 YYREEE (reference sequence). Trimming took 2 bases from V and 4 from J, leaving 16 bases between them. DNA for the CDR3: TGTGCCAGCAGCTTACCAAACGGGGTAGAGTACGAGCAGTACTTC. It codes for CASSLPNGVEYEQYF.

This chain uses TRBV4-1 with TRBJ2-5, with TRBD2 matching over 11 bases. V trimming: 1 base; J trimming: 5 bases; junction bases outside the gene matches: 12. The CDR3 is made up of 18 amino acids. Germline CDR1 and CDR2: MGHRA and YSYEKL. The chain's CDR3 is CASSQGVAGGPKTETQYF. CDR3 coding DNA: TGCGCCAGCAGCCAAGGGGTAGCGGGGGGGCCTAAGACGGAGACCCAGTACTTC.

The chain carries TRBV10-3 and TRBJ1-1; D remains unclear. The CDR3 totals 13 residues. V was clipped by 5 bases and J by 1 base, with 8 bases between them. The germline CDR1 and CDR2 sequences are ENHRY and SYGVKD. In DNA form, the CDR3 reads TGTGCCATCAGTCCCCAGGAGAACACTGAAGCTTTCTTT. Translating gives CAISPQENTEAFF.

J is TRBJ1-3 and V is TRBV2; 9 bases line up with TRBD1. Germline CDR1 SNHLY, CDR2 FYNNEI. The junction had 6 bases not matched to a gene; V was cut back by 6 bases and J by 3 bases. CDR3 length: 15 residues. DNA of the CDR3: TGTGCCAGCAGGACGACAGGGGGATTTGGAAACACCATATATTTT. Translating it yields CASRTTGGFGNTIYF. Full variable domain (remainder filled in from reference TRBV2 and TRBJ1-3): EPEVTQTPSHQVTQMGQEVILRCVPISNHLYFYWYRQILGQKVEFLVSFYNNEISEKSEIFDDQFSVERPDGSNFTLKIRSTKLEDSAMYFCASRTTGGFGNTIYFGEGSWLTVV.

CDR3 bases: TGTGCCAGCAGCCCCGTTTGGGGGGAGACCCAGTACTTC. Its translation: CASSPVWGETQYF. The chain employs TRBV11-2 and TRBJ2-5; perhaps D is TRBD1 or TRBD2 (5 bases each). This CDR3 is 13 amino acids long. Germline CDR1 reads SGHAT; CDR2 reads FQNNGV. The V and J ends lost 5 bases and 5 bases respectively, with 12 bases between them.

This chain uses TRBV4-2 with TRBJ2-6, with 7 positions matching TRBD2. Germline-derived CDR1 and CDR2 are LGHNA and YNFKEQ. Unmatched junction bases numbered 1, after V lost 0 bases and J lost 2 bases. The CDR3 has 16 residues. CDR3 region: CASSQDRGAGANVLTF. In DNA, the CDR3 is TGTGCCAGCAGCCAAGATCGGGGGGCTGGGGCCAACGTCCTGACTTTC.

The DNA of the CDR3 is TGTGCCAGCAGTTACTCGCGTGGTACGCAGTATTTT. Its protein is CASSYSRGTQYF. V is TRBV6-5 and J is TRBJ2-3; D uncertain. The germline CDR1 and CDR2 sequences are MNHEY and SVGAGI. This CDR3 has 12 amino acids. The V end lost 0 bases, the J end lost 8 bases, and 6 bases lay between the germline ends.

V usage is TRBV28 and J usage is TRBJ1-6; a weak D match, TRBD1 (6 bases). The CDR3 runs 14 residues. Looked up from germline, CDR1 is MDHEN and CDR2 is SYDVKM. V was trimmed by 3 bases and J by 9 bases, leaving 12 bases between them. CDR3 bases: TGTGCCAGCAGTTTGAGACAGGAGAGTTCACCCCTCCACTTT. Residues: CASSLRQESSPLHF.

The chain is built from TRBV30 and TRBJ2-5; the D is unclear. The ends were cut back, 2 bases at V and 5 bases at J, with 15 bases in the middle. The CDR3 length is 14 residues. Germline CDR1 is GTSNPN and CDR2 is SVGIG (reference sequence). CDR3 region: CAWSTSWGLETQYF. Here the CDR3 DNA reads TGTGCCTGGAGTACGTCCTGGGGTCTGGAGACCCAGTACTTC.

The chain carries TRBV7-3 and TRBJ2-6, with unresolved D. V lost 2 bases and J 4 bases, leaving 9 bases between the germline ends. This CDR3 has 15 residues. Germline CDR1 is SGHTA and CDR2 is FQGTGA. The CDR3 DNA sequence: TGTGCCAGCAGCTTATACCCTCCCGGGGCCAACGTCCTGACTTTC. It translates to CASSLYPPGANVLTF.

The J gene is TRBJ2-2, the V gene TRBV28; 7 nucleotides agree with TRBD1. After removal of 6 bases from V and 4 bases from J, the junction contained 5 bases not matched to a gene. Germline-derived CDR1 and CDR2 are MDHEN and SYDVKM. CDR3 size: 14 residues. DNA of the CDR3: TGTGCCAGCAGACTGACAGGGATCACCGGGGAGCTGTTTTTT. Its protein is CASRLTGITGELFF.

This rearrangement joins TRBV7-2 to TRBJ2-7, with D maybe TRBD2 (5 bases). The CDR3 is 14 residues long. Germline V gene data show CDR1 as SGHTA and CDR2 as FQGNSA. Trimming stripped 0 bases from V and 5 bases from J, with 11 bases between. The CDR3 protein is CASSLAGREDEQYF. CDR3 sequence (DNA): TGTGCCAGCAGCTTAGCTGGACGGGAAGACGAGCAGTACTTC.

The chain couples TRBV6-1 to TRBJ2-7; the D is unclear. V lost 6 bases and J 0 bases, leaving 12 bases between the germline ends. CDR1 and CDR2 (germline): MNHNS, SASEGT. The CDR3 loop spans 14 amino acids. DNA of the CDR3: TGTGCCAGCAGAGCACAAACCTACTCCTACGAGCAGTACTTC. Protein sequence: CASRAQTYSYEQYF.

This chain joins TRBV2 and TRBJ2-7; D uncertain. With 8 bases removed from V and 6 bases from J, the gap between germline ends came to 17 bases. This CDR3 spans 13 amino acids. From germline, CDR1 is SNHLY and CDR2 FYNNEI. The CDR3: CASRLPASGEQYF. CDR3 nucleotide sequence: TGTGCCAGCCGGCTACCGGCTTCTGGCGAGCAGTACTTC.

This chain connects TRBV10-1 to TRBJ2-4; 11 nucleotides align to TRBD2. J gave up 0 bases and V 6 bases, and 1 base lay outside the gene matches. Germline V gene sequence: CDR1 WNHNN, CDR2 SYGVQD (reference sequence). CDR3 length: 15 residues. As DNA, the CDR3 is TGCGCCAGCAGACTAGCGGGGGTAGCCAAAAACATTCAGTACTTC. It specifies CASRLAGVAKNIQYF.

Note on this clone: One junction end disagrees with the germline gene, perhaps due to a read error. The chain recombines TRBV7-7 with TRBJ2-2; the match to TRBD1 covers 7 bases. Germline V gene sequence: CDR1 SSHAT, CDR2 FNYEAQ (reference sequence). CDR3 length: 15 residues. In nucleotides, the CDR3 is TGTGCTAGCAGCGAGAGACAGGGTGGGACCGGGGAGCTGTTTTTT. It specifies CASSERQGGTGELFF.

This CDR3 is CASSKDRNTGELFF. The CDR3, as DNA: TGCGCCAGCTCTAAGGACAGGAACACCGGGGAGCTGTTTTTT. The chain is built from TRBV5-1 and TRBJ2-2; D might be TRBD1 (6 bases). The CDR3 extends over 14 amino acids. The germline CDR1 and CDR2 sequences are SGHRS and YFSETQ. The V end was cut by 7 bases, the J end by 1 base, with 11 bases between.

The V and J genes are TRBV2 and TRBJ2-7; D tentatively reads TRBD1 or TRBD2 (5 bases each). Deletions cut 3 bases from V and 0 bases from J, with 12 bases between. This CDR3 is 15 amino acids long. Germline CDR1 and CDR2: SNHLY and FYNNEI. The CDR3 reads CASSERGQYSYEQYF. CDR3 bases: TGTGCCAGCAGTGAGAGGGGCCAGTACTCCTACGAGCAGTACTTC.